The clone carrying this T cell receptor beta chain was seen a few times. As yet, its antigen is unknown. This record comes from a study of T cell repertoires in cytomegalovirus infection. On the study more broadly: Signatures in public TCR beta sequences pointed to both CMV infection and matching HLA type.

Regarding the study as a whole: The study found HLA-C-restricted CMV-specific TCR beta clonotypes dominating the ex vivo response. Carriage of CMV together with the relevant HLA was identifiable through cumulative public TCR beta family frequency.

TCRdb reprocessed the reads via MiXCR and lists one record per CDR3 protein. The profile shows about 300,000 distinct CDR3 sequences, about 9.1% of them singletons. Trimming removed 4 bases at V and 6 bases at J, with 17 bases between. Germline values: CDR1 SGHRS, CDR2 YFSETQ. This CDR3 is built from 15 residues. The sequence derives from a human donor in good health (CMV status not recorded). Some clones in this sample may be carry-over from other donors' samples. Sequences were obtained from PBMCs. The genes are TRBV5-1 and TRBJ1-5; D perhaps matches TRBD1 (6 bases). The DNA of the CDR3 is TGCGCCAGCAGCCGCGAAGCAGGGGTGGGTCAGCCCCAGCATTTT. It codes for CASSREAGVGQPQHF.